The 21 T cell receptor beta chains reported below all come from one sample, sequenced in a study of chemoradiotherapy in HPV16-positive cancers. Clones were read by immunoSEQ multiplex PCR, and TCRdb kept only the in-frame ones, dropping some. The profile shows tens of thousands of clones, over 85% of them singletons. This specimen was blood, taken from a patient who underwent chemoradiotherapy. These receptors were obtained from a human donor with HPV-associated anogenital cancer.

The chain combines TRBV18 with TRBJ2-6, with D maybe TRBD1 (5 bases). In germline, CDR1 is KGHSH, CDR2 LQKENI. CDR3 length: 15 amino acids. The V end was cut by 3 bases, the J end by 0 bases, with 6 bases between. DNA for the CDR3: TGTGCCAGCTCACCTACAGGCTCTGGGGCCAACGTCCTGACTTTC. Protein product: CASSPTGSGANVLTF.

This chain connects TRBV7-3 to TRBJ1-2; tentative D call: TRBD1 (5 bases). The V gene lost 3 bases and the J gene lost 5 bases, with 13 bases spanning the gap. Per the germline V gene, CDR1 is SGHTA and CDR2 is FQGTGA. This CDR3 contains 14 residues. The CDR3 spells CASSFPRGPYGYTF. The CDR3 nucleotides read TGTGCCAGCAGCTTTCCTAGGGGACCATATGGCTACACCTTC. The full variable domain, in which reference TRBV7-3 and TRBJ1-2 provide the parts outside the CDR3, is GAGVSQTPSNKVTEKGKYVELRCDPISGHTALYWYRQSLGQGPEFLIYFQGTGAADDSGLPNDRFFAVRPEGSVSTLKIQRTERGDSAVYLCASSFPRGPYGYTFGSGTRLTVV.

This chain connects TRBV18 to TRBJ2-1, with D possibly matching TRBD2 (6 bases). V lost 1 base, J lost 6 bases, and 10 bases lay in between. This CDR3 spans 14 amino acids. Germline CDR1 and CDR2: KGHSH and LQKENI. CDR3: CASSPQRAPNEQFF. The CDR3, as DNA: TGTGCCAGCTCACCACAGCGGGCCCCCAATGAGCAGTTCTTC.

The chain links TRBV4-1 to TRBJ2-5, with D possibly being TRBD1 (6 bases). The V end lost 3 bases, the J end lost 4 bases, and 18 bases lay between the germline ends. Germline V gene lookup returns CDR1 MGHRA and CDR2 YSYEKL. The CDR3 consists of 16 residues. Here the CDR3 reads CASSHGTTGRGETQYF. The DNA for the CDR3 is TGCGCCAGCAGCCATGGGACAACCGGACGGGGAGAGACCCAGTACTTC.

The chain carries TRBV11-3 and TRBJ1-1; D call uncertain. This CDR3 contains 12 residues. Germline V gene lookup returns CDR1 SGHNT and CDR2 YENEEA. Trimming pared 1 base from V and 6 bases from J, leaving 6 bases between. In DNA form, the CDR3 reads TGTGCCAGCAGCTTAGCAAATTCTGAAGCTTTCTTT. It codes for CASSLANSEAFF.

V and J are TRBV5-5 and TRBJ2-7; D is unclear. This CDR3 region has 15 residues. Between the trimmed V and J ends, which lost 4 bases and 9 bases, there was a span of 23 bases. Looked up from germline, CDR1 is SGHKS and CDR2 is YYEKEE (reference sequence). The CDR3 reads CASSDDTGFSYVQYF. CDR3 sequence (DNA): TGTGCCAGCAGCGACGACACTGGATTCTCCTATGTGCAGTACTTC.

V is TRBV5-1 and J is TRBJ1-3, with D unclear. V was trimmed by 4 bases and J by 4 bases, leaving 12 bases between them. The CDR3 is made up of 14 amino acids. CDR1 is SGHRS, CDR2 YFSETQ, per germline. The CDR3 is CASSAALSGNTIYF. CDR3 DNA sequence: TGCGCCAGCAGCGCCGCATTAAGCGGAAACACCATATATTTT.

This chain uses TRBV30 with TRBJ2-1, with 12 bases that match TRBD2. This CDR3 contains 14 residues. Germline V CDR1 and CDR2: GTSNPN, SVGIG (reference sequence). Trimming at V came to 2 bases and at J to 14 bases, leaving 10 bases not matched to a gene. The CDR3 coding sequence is TGTGCCTGGAGTCCTCAGACTAGCGGGAGCGGCAAGTTCTTC. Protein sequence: CAWSPQTSGSGKFF.

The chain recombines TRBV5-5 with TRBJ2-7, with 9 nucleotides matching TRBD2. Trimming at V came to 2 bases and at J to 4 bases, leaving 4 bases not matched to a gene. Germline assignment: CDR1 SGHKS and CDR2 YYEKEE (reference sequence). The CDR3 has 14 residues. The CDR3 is CASSFASGVYEQYF. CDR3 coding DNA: TGTGCCAGCAGCTTTGCTAGCGGGGTTTACGAGCAGTACTTC. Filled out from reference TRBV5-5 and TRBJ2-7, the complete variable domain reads DAGVTQSPTHLIKTRGQQVTLRCSPISGHKSVSWYQQVLGQGPQFIFQYYEKEERGRGNFPDRFSARQFPNYSSELNVNALLLGDSALYLCASSFASGVYEQYFGPGTRLTVT.

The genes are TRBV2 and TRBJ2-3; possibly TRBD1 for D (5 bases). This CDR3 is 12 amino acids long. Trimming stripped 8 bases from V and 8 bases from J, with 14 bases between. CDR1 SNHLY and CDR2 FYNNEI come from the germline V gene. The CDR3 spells CASRYGQGTQYF. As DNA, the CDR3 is TGTGCCAGCCGGTACGGCCAGGGTACGCAGTATTTT.

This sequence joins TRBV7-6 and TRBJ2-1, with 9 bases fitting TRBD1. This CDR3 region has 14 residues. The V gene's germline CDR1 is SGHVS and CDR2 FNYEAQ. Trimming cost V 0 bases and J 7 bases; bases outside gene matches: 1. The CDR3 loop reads CASSLAGTGNEQFF. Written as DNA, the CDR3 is TGTGCCAGCAGCTTAGCCGGGACAGGGAATGAGCAGTTCTTC.

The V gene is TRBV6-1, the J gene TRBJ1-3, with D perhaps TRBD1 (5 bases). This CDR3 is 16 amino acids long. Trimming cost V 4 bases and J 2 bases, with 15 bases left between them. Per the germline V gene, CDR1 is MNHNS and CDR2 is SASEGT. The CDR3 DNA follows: TGTGCCAGCAGTGGGGGCCCTAGAGGGACTGGAAACACCATATATTTT. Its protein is CASSGGPRGTGNTIYF.

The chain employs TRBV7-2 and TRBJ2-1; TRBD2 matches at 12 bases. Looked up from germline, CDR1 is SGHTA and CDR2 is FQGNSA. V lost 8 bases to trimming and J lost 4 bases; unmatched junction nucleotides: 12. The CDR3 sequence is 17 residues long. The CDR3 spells CASYTRLAGGKYNEQFF. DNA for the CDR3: TGTGCCAGCTATACCCGGCTAGCGGGGGGGAAATACAATGAGCAGTTCTTC.

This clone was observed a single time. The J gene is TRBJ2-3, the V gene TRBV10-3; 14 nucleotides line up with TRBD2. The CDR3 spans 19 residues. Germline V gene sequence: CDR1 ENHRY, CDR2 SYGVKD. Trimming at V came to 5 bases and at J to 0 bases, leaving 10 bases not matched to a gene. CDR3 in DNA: TGTGCCATCAGTCCCGGACTAGCGGGAGGAAAGACTAGCACAGATACGCAGTATTTT. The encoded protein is CAISPGLAGGKTSTDTQYF.

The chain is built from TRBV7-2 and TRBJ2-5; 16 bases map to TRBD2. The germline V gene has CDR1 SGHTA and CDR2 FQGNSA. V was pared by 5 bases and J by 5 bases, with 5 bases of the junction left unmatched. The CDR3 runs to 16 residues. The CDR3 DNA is TGTGCCAGCAGCCCGGGACTAGCGGGGGGGGCGGAGACCCAGTACTTC. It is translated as CASSPGLAGGAETQYF.

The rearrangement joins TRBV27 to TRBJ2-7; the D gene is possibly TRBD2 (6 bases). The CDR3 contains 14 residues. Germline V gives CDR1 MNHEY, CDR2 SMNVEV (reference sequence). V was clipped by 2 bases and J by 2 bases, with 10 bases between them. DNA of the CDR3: TGTGCCAGCAGTTTAGGAGGGTTTCCCTACGAGCAGTACTTC. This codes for CASSLGGFPYEQYF.

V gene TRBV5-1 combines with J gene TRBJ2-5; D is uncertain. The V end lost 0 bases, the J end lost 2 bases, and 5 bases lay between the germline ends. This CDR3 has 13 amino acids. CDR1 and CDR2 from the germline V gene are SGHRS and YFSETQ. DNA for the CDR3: TGCGCCAGCAGCTTGGCGGTTCAAGAGACCCAGTACTTC. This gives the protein CASSLAVQETQYF.

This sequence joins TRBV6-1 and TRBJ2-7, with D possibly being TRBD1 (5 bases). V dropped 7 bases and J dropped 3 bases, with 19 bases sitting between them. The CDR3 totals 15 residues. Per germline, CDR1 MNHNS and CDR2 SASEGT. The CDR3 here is CASILTGYGFYEQYF. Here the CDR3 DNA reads TGTGCCAGCATCCTTACAGGCTACGGATTCTACGAGCAGTACTTC.

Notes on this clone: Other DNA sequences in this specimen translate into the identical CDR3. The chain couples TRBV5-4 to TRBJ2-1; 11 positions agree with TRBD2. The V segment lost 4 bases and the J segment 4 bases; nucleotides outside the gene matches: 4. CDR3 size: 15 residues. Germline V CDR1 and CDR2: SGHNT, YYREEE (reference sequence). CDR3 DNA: TGTGCCAGCAGCGTTAGACTAGCGGGGTACAATGAGCAGTTCTTC. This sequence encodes CASSVRLAGYNEQFF. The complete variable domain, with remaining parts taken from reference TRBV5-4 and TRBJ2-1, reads ETGVTQSPTHLIKTRGQQVTLRCSSQSGHNTVSWYQQALGQGPQFIFQYYREEENGRGNFPPRFSGLQFPNYSSELNVNALELDDSALYLCASSVRLAGYNEQFFGPGTRLTVL.

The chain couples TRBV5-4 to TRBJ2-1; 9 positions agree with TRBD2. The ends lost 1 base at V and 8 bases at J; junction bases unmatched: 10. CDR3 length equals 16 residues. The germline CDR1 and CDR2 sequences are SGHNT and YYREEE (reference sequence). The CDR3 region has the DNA TGTGCCAGCAGCTTGTGGTTGCGGGAGGGCCTCGATGAGCAGTTCTTC. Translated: CASSLWLREGLDEQFF.

The CDR3 nucleotides read TGTGCCAGCAGCTCCCCTCGACTAGCGGCCTACAATGAGCAGTTCTTC. This translates into CASSSPRLAAYNEQFF. This sequence joins TRBV11-2 and TRBJ2-1, with 9 bases that match TRBD2. Germline V gives CDR1 SGHAT, CDR2 FQNNGV. J gave up 2 bases and V 4 bases, and 6 bases lay outside the gene matches. The CDR3 spans 16 residues.